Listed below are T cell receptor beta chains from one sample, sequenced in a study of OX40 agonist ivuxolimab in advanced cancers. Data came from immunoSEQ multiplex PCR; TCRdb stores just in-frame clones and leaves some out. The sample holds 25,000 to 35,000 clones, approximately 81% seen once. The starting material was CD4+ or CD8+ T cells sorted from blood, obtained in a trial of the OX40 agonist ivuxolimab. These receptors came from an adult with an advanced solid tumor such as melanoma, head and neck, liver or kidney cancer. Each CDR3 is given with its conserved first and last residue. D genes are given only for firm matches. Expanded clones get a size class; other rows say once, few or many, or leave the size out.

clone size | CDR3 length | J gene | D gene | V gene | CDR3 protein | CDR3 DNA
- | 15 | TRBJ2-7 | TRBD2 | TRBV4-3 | CASTYDRGEAYEQYF | TGCGCCAGCACCTACGATCGGGGGGAGGCCTACGAGCAGTACTTC
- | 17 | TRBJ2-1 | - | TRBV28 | CASSLVRRLVPYNEQFF | TGTGCCAGCAGTTTGGTAAGACGACTAGTCCCATACAATGAGCAGTTCTTC
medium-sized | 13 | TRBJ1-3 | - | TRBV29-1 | CSVVSGQRNTIYF | TGCAGCGTTGTATCAGGGCAAAGAAACACCATATATTTT
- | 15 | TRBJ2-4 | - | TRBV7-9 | CASGRERGGKNIQYF | TGTGCCAGCGGCAGGGAACGGGGTGGCAAAAACATTCAGTACTTC
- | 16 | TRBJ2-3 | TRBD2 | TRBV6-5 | CASSYSKAGRADTQYF | TGTGCCAGCAGTTACTCGAAGGCCGGGAGGGCAGATACGCAGTATTTT
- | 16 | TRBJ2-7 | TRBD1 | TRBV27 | CASSPLGGQGSYEQYF | TGTGCCAGCAGTCCCCTAGGGGGACAGGGCTCCTACGAGCAGTACTTC
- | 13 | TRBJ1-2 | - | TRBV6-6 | CASSRTEDYGYTF | TGTGCCAGCAGCCGGACAGAGGACTATGGCTACACCTTC
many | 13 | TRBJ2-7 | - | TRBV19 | CASSLTTSYEQYF | TGTGCCAGTAGTCTCACAACCTCCTACGAGCAGTACTTC
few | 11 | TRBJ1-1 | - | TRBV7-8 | CASSLSTEAFF | TGTGCCAGCAGCTTGTCCACTGAAGCTTTCTTT
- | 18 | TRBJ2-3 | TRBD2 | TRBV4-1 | CASSLPLSGEPSTDTQYF | TGCGCCAGCAGCCTACCTCTTAGCGGGGAACCTAGCACAGATACGCAGTATTTT
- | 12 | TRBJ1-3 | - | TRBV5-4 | CASSPGGNTIYF | TGTGCCAGCAGCCCAGGGGGAAACACCATATATTTT
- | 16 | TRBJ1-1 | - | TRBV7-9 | CASSISRVGARTEAFF | TGTGCCAGCAGCATCTCTAGGGTGGGGGCGCGAACTGAAGCTTTCTTT
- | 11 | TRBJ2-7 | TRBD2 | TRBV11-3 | CASSQAKGLLF | TGTGCCAGCAGCCAGGCGAAGGGACTATTATTC
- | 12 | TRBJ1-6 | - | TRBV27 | CASTTPPGPLHF | TGTGCCAGCACTACCCCTCCGGGTCCCCTCCACTTT
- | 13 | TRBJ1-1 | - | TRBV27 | CASSPLRGTEAFF | TGTGCCAGCAGTCCCCTAAGGGGCACTGAAGCTTTCTTT
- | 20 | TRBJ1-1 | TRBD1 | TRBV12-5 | CASGLVLQGDLHLGYNEAFF | TGTGCTAGTGGTTTGGTACTTCAGGGGGATCTTCATTTGGGGTACAATGAAGCTTTCTTT
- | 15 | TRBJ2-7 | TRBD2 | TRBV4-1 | CASSQAGGGIYEQYF | TGCGCCAGCAGCCAAGCCGGCGGGGGGATCTACGAGCAGTACTTC
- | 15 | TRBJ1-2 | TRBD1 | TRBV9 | CASSQVGQGEYGYTF | TGTGCCAGCAGCCAAGTGGGACAGGGGGAGTATGGCTACACCTTC
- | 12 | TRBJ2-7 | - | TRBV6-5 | CASSYSVYEQYF | TGTGCCAGCAGTTACTCGGTCTACGAGCAGTACTTC
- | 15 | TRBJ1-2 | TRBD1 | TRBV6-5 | CASSHGTGNPYGYTF | TGTGCCAGCAGCCACGGGACAGGGAACCCCTATGGCTACACCTTC
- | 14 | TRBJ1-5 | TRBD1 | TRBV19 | CASRDRGLNQPQHF | TGTGCCAGTAGGGACAGGGGTCTAAATCAGCCCCAGCATTTT
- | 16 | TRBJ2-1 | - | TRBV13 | CASSLARGISHNEQFF | TGTGCCAGCAGCTTAGCTCGCGGGATATCCCACAATGAGCAGTTCTTC
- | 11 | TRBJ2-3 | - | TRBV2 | CASGLVDTQYF | TGTGCCAGCGGACTCGTAGATACGCAGTATTTT
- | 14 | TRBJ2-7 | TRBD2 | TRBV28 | CASSRGASGSNPYF | TGTGCCAGCAGTCGCGGTGCTAGCGGGAGCAACCCGTACTTC
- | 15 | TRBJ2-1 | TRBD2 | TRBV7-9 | CASSEAQREYDEQFF | TGTGCCAGCAGCGAAGCGCAGCGGGAGTACGATGAGCAGTTCTTC
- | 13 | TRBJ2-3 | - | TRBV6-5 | CATWGPSTDTQYF | TGTGCCACTTGGGGGCCTAGCACAGATACGCAGTATTTT
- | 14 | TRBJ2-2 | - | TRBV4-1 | CASSRQEGTGELFF | TGCGCCAGCAGCCGACAAGAGGGGACCGGGGAGCTGTTTTTT
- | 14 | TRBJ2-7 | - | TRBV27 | CASSFGSHEGEQYF | TGTGCCAGCAGTTTCGGGAGCCACGAAGGGGAGCAGTACTTC
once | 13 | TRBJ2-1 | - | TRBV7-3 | CASSPMGGDEQFF | TGTGCCAGCAGCCCCATGGGGGGCGATGAGCAGTTCTTC
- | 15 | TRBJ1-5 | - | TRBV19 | CASSISPGLNQPQHF | TGTGCCAGTAGTATCAGCCCAGGGTTGAATCAGCCCCAGCATTTT
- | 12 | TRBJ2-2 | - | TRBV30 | CAWSGGGGELFF | TGTGCCTGGAGTGGGGGCGGCGGGGAGCTGTTTTTT
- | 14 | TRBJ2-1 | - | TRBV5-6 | CASSPGDGSDEQFF | TGTGCCAGCAGCCCGGGGGACGGGAGCGATGAGCAGTTCTTC
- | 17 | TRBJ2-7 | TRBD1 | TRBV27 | CASSLSYTGTGSGEQYF | TGTGCCAGCAGTTTATCTTACACCGGGACAGGGTCTGGCGAGCAGTACTTC
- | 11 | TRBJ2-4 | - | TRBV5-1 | CASSSANIQYF | TGCGCCAGCAGCAGCGCAAACATTCAGTACTTC
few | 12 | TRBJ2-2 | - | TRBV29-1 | CSVDSDTGELFF | TGCAGCGTTGATTCGGACACCGGGGAGCTGTTTTTT
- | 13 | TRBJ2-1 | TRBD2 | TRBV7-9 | CASSRGDYNEQFF | TGTGCCAGCAGCCGGGGGGACTACAATGAGCAGTTCTTC
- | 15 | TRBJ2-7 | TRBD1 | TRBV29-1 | CSVPGATGDSYEQYF | TGCAGCGTCCCCGGGGCAACAGGGGACTCCTACGAGCAGTACTTC
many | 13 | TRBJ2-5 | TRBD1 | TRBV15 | CATSGTGQETQYF | TGTGCCACCAGCGGGACAGGGCAAGAGACCCAGTACTTC